This entry is about one TCR beta chain. Its antigen remains unidentified. Germline V CDR1 and CDR2: SQVTM, ANQGSEA. CDR3 length: 15 amino acids. Trimming left V 1 base short and J 7 bases short, with 16 bases between. The record originates from a study of T cells in localized non-small cell lung cancer. The table came from immunoSEQ multiplex PCR; TCRdb's copy has only in-frame clones and leaves some out. The table has some 82,000 clones, 80% seen once. Study results and caveats: Greater T cell density in blood accompanied longer overall survival. Uninvolved adjacent lung had higher T cell clonality than tumor and all other tissues. Because sequencing included only one region (of the tumor), heterogeneity remains possible. Adjacent lung had a median around 60 of the 100 largest tumor clones.

The sequenced sample was PBMCs, obtained before any cancer treatment. The TCR comes from a man aged 35 to 69 with stage II squamous cell lung carcinoma. This chain links TRBV29-1 with TRBJ1-4; D possibly corresponds to TRBD1 (5 bases). This CDR3 reads CSVEARQPWGEKLFF. CDR3 bases: TGCAGCGTTGAAGCAAGACAGCCCTGGGGTGAAAAACTGTTTTTT.